This note documents a single T cell receptor beta chain sequence. What it binds is not known. This sample stems from a study of PD-1 blockade in classical Hodgkin lymphoma. Losses at the gene ends were 4 bases for V and 1 base for J; bases not matched to a gene: 7. Germline CDR1 SNHLY, CDR2 FYNNEI. CDR3 length: 17 residues. Sequencing used immunoSEQ multiplex PCR; TCRdb keeps in-frame clones, though not all of them. The sample contains about 25,000 clones, about 94% of which appear only once. Time point here: newly diagnosed, previously untreated cHL patient sample. Comparison PBMCs came from previously untreated, newly diagnosed classical Hodgkin lymphoma patients. Regarding the study as a whole: Underlying causes for the observed repertoire differences were not defined, possibly disease activity or prior therapy. Newly diagnosed patients were said to have less baseline TCR diversity than healthy donors did.

V and J are TRBV2 and TRBJ1-1, with 12 bases lining up with TRBD1. The sequence was obtained from a human donor with classical Hodgkin lymphoma. Sequencing was carried out using peripheral blood mononuclear cells (PBMCs). CDR3 amino acids: CASSGGTGGSRNTEAFF. As DNA, the CDR3 is TGTGCCAGCAGTGGCGGGACAGGGGGCTCCAGGAACACTGAAGCTTTCTTT.